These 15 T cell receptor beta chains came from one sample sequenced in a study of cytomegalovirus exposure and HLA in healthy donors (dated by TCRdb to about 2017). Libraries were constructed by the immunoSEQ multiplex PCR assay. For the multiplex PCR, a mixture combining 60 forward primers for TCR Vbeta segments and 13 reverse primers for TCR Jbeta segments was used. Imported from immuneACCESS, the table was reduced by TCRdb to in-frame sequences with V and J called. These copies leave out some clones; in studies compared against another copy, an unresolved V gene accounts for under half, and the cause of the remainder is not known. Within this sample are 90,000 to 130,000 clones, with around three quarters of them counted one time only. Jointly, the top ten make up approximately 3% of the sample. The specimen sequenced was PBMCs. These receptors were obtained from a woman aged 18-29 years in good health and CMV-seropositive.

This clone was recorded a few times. For the CDR3, the DNA is TGTGCCAGCACCGTTCACAGCATGAACACTGAAGCTTTCTTT. It codes for CASTVHSMNTEAFF. This rearrangement joins TRBV6-6 to TRBJ1-1; D is unclear. The germline gives CDR1 MNHNY, CDR2 SVGAGI (reference sequence). CDR3 length: 14 residues. The V gene lost 7 bases and the J gene lost 0 bases, with 12 bases spanning the gap.

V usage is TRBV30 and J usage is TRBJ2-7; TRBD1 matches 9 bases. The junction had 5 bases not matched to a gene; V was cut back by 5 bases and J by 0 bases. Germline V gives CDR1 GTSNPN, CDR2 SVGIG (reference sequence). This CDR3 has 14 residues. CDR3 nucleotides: TGTGCCTGGGCGGACAGGGGAGGCTCCTACGAGCAGTACTTC. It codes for CAWADRGGSYEQYF.

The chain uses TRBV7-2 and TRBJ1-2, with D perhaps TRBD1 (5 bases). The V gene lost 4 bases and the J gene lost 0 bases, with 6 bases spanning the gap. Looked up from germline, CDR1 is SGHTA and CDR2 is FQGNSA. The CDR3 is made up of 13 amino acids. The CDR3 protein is CASSSTANYGYTF. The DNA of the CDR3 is TGTGCCAGCAGCTCGACAGCTAACTATGGCTACACCTTC.

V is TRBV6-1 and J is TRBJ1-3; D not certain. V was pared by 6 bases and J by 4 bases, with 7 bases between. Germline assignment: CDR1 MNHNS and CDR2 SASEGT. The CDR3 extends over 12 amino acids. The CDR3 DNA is TGTGCCAGCAGCGAACAGGGAAACACCATATATTTT. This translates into CASSEQGNTIYF.

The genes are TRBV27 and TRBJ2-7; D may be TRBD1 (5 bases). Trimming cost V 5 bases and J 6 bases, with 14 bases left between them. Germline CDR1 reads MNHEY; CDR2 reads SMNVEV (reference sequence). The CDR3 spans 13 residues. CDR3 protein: CASSPPWGFEQYF. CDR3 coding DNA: TGTGCCAGCAGTCCGCCCTGGGGCTTCGAGCAGTACTTC.

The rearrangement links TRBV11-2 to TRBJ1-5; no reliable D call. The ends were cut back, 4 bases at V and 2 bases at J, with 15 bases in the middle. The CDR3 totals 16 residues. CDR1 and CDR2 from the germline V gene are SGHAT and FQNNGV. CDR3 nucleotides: TGTGCCAGCAGCTCCGGTCGAGGTTTGGGCAATCAGCCCCAGCATTTT. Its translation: CASSSGRGLGNQPQHF.

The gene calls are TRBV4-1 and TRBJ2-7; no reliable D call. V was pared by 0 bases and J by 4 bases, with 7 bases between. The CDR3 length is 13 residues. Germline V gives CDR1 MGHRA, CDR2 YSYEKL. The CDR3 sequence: CASSQDWPYEQYF. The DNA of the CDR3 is TGCGCCAGCAGCCAAGATTGGCCGTACGAGCAGTACTTC.

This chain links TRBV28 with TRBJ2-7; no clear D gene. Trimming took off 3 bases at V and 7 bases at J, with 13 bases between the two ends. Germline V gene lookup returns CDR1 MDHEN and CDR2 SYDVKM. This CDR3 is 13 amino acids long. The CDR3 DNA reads TGTGCCAGCAGTTTGCCCAGTCTCGGGGAGCAGTACTTC. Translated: CASSLPSLGEQYF. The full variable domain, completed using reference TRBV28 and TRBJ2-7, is DVKVTQSSRYLVKRTGEKVFLECVQDMDHENMFWYRQDPGLGLRLIYFSYDVKMKEKGDIPEGYSVSREKKERFSLILESASTNQTSMYLCASSLPSLGEQYFGPGTRLTVT.

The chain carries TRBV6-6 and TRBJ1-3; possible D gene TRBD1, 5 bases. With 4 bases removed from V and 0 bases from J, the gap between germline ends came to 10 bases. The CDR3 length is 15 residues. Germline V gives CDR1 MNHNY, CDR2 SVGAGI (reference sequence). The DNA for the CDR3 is TGTGCCAGCAGTTCCCAGGGCGGCTCTGGAAACACCATATATTTT. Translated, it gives CASSSQGGSGNTIYF.

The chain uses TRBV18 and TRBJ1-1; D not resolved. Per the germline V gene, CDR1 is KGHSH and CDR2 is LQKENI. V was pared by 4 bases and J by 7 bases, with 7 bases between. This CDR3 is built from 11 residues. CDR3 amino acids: CASSQELEAFF. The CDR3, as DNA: TGTGCCAGCTCACAGGAGCTTGAAGCTTTCTTT. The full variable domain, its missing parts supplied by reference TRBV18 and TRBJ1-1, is NAGVMQNPRHLVRRRGQEARLRCSPMKGHSHVYWYRQLPEEGLKFMVYLQKENIIDESGMPKERFSAEFPKEGPSILRIQQVVRGDSAAYFCASSQELEAFFGQGTRLTVV.

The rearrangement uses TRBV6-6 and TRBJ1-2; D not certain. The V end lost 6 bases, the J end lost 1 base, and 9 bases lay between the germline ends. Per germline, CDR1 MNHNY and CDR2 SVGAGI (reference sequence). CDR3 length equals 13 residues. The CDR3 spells CASSHRDNYGYTF. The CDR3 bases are TGTGCCAGCAGCCACAGAGATAACTATGGCTACACCTTC.

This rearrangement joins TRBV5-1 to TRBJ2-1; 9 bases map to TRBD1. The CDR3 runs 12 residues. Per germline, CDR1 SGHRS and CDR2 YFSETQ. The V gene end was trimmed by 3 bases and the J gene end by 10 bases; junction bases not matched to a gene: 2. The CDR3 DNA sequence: TGCGCCAGCAGCTACGACAGGGGGGAGCAGTTCTTC. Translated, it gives CASSYDRGEQFF.

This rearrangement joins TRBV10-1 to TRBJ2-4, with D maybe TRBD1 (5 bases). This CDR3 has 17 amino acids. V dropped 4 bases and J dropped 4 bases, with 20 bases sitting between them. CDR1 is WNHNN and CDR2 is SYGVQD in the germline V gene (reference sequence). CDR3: CASSVGYLTDLKNIQYF. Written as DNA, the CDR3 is TGCGCCAGCAGTGTCGGATATCTGACAGATTTAAAAAACATTCAGTACTTC.

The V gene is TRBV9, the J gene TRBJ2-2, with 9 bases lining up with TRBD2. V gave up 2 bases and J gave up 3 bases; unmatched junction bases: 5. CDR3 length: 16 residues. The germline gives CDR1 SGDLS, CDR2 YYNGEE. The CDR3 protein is CASSVRGRADTGELFF. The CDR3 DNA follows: TGTGCCAGCAGCGTTCGCGGGAGGGCCGACACCGGGGAGCTGTTTTTT.

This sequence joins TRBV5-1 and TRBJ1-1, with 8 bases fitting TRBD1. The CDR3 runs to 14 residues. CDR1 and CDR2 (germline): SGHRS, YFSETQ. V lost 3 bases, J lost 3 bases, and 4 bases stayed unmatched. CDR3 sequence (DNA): TGCGCCAGCAGCTGGGGACAGGATTACACTGAAGCTTTCTTT. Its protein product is CASSWGQDYTEAFF.